This T cell receptor (beta chain) was captured in a study of T cells in women clearing cervical HPV infection. A remark on this clone: The observed sequence ends 3 residues before the CDR3 terminus, with the missing tail filled in from the germline J gene.

Here immunoSEQ multiplex PCR was the method, and the copy in TCRdb shows in-frame clones only, minus some. The sample data list approximately 35,000 clones. The CDR3 runs 13 residues. Trimming took 7 bases from V and 2 from J, leaving 11 bases between them. CDR1 GTSNPN and CDR2 SVGIG come from the germline V gene (reference sequence). The sequenced sample was blood buffy coat. The chain joins TRBV30 to TRBJ2-2, with D possibly TRBD1 on 5 matching bases. This receptor was obtained from a woman between 18 and 70 years old with a cervical HPV16 infection that either progressed to CIN3+ or cleared (not recorded which). The CDR3: CALQTVNTGELFF. Incomplete CDR3 DNA: TGTGCCTTGCAGACAGTAAACACCGGGGAG. The full variable domain, in which reference TRBV30 and TRBJ2-2 provide the parts outside the CDR3, is SQTIHQWPATLVQPVGSPLSLECTVEGTSNPNLYWYRQAAGRGLQLLFYSVGIGQISSEVPQNLSASRPQDRQFILSSKKLLLSDSGFYLCALQTVNTGELFFGEGSRLTVL.